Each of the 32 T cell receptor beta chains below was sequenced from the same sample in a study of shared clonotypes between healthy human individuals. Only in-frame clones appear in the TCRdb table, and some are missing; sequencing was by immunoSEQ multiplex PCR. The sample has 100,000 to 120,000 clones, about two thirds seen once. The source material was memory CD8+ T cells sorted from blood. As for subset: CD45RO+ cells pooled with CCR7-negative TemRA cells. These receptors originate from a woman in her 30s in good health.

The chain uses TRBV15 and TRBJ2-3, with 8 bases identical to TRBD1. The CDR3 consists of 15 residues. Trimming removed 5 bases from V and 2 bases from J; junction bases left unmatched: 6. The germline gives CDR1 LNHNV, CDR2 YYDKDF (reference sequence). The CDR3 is CATSPQDRATDTQYF. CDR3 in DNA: TGTGCCACCAGCCCCCAGGACAGGGCCACAGATACGCAGTATTTT.

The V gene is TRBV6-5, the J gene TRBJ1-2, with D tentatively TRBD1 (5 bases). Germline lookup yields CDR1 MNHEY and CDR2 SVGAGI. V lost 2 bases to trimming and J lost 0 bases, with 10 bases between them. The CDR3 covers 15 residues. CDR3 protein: CASSYGGWANYGYTF. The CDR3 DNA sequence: TGTGCCAGCAGTTACGGGGGTTGGGCTAACTATGGCTACACCTTC.

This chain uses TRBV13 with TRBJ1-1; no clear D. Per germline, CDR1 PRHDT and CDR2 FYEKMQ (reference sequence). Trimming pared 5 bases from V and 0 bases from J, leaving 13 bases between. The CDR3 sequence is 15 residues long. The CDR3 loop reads CASSPRTEMNTEAFF. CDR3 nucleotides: TGTGCCAGCAGCCCCCGGACCGAAATGAACACTGAAGCTTTCTTT.

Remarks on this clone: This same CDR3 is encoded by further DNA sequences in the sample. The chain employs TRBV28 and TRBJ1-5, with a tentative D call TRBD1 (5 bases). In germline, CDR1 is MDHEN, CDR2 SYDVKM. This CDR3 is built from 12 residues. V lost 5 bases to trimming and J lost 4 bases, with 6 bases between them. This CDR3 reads CASSGGNQPQHF. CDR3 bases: TGTGCCAGCAGTGGGGGGAATCAGCCCCAGCATTTT.

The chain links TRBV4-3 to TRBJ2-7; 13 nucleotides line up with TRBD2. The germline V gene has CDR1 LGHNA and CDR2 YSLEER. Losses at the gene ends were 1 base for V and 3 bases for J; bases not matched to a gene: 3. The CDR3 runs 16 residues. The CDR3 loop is CASSQVLAGGNYEQYF. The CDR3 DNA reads TGCGCCAGCAGCCAAGTACTAGCGGGAGGGAACTACGAGCAGTACTTC.

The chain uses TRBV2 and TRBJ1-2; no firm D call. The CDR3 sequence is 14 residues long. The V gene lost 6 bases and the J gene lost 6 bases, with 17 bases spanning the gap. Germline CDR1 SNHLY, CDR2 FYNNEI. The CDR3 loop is CASRAVVRNDGYTF. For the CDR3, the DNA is TGTGCCAGCAGGGCCGTCGTCCGGAATGATGGCTACACCTTC.

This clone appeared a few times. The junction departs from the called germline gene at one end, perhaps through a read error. The CDR3: CAGSSGTGTQYF. CDR3 in DNA: TGTGCCGGCTCGTCCGGGACAGGTACGCAGTATTTT. The chain links TRBV6-6 to TRBJ2-3, with 8 bases that match TRBD1. CDR1 and CDR2 from the germline V gene are MNHNY and SVGAGI (reference sequence). This CDR3 is built from 12 residues.

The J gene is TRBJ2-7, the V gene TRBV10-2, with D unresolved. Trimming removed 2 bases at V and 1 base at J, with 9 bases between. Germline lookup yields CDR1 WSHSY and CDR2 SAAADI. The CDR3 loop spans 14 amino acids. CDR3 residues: CASSELALSYEQYF. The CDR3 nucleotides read TGCGCCAGCAGTGAGCTGGCTCTGTCCTACGAGCAGTACTTC.

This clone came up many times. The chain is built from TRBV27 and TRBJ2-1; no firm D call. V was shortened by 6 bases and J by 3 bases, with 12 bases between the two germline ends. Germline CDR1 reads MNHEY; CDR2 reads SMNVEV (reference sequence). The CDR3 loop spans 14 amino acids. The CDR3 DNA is TGTGCCAGCAGCTCCGGGTCTCACTACAATGAGCAGTTCTTC. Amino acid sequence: CASSSGSHYNEQFF.

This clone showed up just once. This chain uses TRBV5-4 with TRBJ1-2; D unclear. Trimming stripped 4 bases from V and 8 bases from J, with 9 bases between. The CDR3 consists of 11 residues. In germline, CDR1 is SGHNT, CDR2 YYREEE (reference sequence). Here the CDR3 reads CASSKDGGYTF. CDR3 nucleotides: TGTGCCAGCAGCAAAGACGGCGGCTACACCTTC.

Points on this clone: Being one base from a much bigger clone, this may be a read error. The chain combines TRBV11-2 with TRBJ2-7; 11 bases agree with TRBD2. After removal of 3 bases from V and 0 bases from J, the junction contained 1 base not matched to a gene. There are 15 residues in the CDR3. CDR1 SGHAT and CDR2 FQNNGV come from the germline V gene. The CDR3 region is CASSLTSGISYEQYF. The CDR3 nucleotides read TGTGCCAGCAGCTTGACTAGCGGGATCTCCTACGAGCAGTACTTC.

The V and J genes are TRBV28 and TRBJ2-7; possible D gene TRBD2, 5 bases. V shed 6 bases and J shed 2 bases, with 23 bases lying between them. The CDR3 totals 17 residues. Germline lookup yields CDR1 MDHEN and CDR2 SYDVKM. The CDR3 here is CASSPAILRESTYEQYF. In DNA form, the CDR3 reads TGTGCCAGCAGCCCTGCTATTCTAAGGGAGAGTACCTACGAGCAGTACTTC.

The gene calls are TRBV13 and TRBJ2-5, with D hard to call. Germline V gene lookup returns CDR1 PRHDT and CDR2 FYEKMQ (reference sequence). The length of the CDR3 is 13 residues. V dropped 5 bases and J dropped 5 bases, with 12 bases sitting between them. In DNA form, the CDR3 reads TGTGCCAGCAGCCCCCTTGAGGTGGAGACCCAGTACTTC. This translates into CASSPLEVETQYF.

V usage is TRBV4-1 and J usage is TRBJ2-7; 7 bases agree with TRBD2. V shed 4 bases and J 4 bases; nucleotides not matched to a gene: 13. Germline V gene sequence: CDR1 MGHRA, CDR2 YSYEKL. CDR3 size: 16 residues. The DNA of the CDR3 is TGCGCCAGCAGCCGCAACCTCGTCGGCGGGAGTTACGAGCAGTACTTC. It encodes CASSRNLVGGSYEQYF.

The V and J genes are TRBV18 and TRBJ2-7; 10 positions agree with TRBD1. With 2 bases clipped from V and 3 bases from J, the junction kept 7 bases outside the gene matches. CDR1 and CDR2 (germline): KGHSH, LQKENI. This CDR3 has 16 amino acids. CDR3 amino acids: CASSPGTGVVFYEQYF. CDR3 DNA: TGTGCCAGCTCACCAGGGACAGGGGTCGTTTTCTACGAGCAGTACTTC.

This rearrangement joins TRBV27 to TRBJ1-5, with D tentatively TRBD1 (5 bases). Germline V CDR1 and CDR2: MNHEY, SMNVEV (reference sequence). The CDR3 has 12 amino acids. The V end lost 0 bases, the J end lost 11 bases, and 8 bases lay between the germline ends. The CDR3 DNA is TGTGCCAGCAGTTTATCGCCGGGGGCCCAGCATTTT. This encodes CASSLSPGAQHF.

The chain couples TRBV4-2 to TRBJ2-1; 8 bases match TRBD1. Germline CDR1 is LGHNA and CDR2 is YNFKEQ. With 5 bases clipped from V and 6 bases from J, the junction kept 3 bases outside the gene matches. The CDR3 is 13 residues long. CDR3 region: CASSDGTGNEQFF. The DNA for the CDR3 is TGTGCCAGCAGCGACGGGACAGGCAATGAGCAGTTCTTC.

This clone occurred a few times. CDR3 in amino acids: CASSGGPRTYYEQYF. CDR3 bases: TGTGCCAGTAGTGGGGGCCCTCGGACATATTACGAGCAGTACTTC. The chain is built from TRBV19 and TRBJ2-7; D may be TRBD1 (6 bases). Germline V lookup: CDR1 LNHDA, CDR2 SQIVND (reference sequence). This CDR3 is 15 amino acids long. Trimming pared 5 bases from V and 4 bases from J, leaving 18 bases between.

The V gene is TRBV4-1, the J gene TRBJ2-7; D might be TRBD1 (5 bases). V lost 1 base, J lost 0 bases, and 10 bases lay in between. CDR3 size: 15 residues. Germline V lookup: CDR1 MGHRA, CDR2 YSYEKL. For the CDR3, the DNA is TGCGCCAGCAGCCAAGGGCAGGGCGTCTCCTACGAGCAGTACTTC. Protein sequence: CASSQGQGVSYEQYF.

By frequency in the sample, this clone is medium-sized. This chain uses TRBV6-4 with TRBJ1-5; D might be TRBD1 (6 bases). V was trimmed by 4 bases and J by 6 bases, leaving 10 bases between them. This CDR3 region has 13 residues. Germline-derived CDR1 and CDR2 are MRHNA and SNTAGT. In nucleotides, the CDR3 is TGTGCCAGCAGTGCAGGGGATGCTCAGCCCCAGCATTTT. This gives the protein CASSAGDAQPQHF.

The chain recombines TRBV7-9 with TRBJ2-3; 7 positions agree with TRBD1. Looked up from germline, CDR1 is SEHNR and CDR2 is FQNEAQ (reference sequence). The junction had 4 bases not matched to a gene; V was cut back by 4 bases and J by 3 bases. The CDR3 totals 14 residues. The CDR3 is CASSSTQGTDTQYF. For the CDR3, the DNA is TGTGCCAGCAGCTCCACACAGGGGACAGATACGCAGTATTTT.

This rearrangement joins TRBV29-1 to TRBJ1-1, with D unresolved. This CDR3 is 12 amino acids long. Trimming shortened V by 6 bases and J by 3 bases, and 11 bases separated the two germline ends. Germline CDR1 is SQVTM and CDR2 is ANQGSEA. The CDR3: CSVFGRDTEAFF. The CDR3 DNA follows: TGCAGCGTGTTCGGGAGAGACACTGAAGCTTTCTTT.

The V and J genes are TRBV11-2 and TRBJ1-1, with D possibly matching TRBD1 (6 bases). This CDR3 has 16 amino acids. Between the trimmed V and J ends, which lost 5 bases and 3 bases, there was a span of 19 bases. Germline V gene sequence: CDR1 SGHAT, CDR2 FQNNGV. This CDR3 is CASSPSGPSGDTEAFF. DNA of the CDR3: TGTGCCAGCAGCCCTTCCGGCCCCTCAGGGGACACTGAAGCTTTCTTT.

The CDR3 DNA sequence: TGTGCCAGCAGCTTTCAGGGAAACGAGCAGTACTTC. This translates into CASSFQGNEQYF. V and J are TRBV5-6 and TRBJ2-7; possibly TRBD1 for D (5 bases). Per germline, CDR1 SGHDT and CDR2 YYEEEE. The V and J ends lost 2 bases and 5 bases respectively, with 8 bases between them. The CDR3 loop spans 12 amino acids.

CDR3 region: CASSLYRVGYTEAFF. CDR3 nucleotides: TGTGCCAGCAGTTTATACAGGGTAGGGTACACTGAAGCTTTCTTT. This sequence joins TRBV27 and TRBJ1-1; D is possibly TRBD1 (6 bases). Trimming cost V 1 base and J 3 bases, with 12 bases left between them. The CDR3 spans 15 residues. From germline, CDR1 is MNHEY and CDR2 SMNVEV (reference sequence).

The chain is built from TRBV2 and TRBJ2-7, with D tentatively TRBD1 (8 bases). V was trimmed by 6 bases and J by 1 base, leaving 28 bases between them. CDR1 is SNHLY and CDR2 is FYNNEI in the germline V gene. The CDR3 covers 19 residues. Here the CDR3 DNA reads TGTGCCAGCAGCGGGGGAGCGAGCGGGACACAGGGGGGATCCTACGAGCAGTACTTC. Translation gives CASSGGASGTQGGSYEQYF. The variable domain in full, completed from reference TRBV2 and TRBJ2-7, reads EPEVTQTPSHQVTQMGQEVILRCVPISNHLYFYWYRQILGQKVEFLVSFYNNEISEKSEIFDDQFSVERPDGSNFTLKIRSTKLEDSAMYFCASSGGASGTQGGSYEQYFGPGTRLTVT.

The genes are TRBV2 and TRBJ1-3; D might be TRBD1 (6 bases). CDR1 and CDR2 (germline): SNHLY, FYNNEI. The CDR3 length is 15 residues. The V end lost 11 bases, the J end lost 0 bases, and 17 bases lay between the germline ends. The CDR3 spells CAGQTDGASGNTIYF. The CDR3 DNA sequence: TGTGCCGGACAGACGGACGGAGCCTCTGGAAACACCATATATTTT.

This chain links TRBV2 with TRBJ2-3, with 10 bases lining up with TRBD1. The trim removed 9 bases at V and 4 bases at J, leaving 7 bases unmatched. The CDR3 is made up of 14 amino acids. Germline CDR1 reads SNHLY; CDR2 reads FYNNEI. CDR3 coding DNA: TGTGCCAGACGAGGACAGGGGGATTCAGATACGCAGTATTTT. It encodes CARRGQGDSDTQYF.

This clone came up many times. The CDR3 coding sequence is TGCGCCAGCAGCACCCATTGGACTAGCGGGCCGGCGGATGAGCAGTTCTTC. The encoded protein is CASSTHWTSGPADEQFF. The J gene is TRBJ2-1, the V gene TRBV5-1; 11 positions agree with TRBD2. V gave up 4 bases and J gave up 8 bases; unmatched junction bases: 14. From germline, CDR1 is SGHRS and CDR2 YFSETQ. CDR3 length: 17 amino acids.

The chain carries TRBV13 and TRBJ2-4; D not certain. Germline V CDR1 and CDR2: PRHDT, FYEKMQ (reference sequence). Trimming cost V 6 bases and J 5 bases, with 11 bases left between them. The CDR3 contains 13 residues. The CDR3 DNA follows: TGTGCCAGCAGTAATAGGTCAGAAAACATTCAGTACTTC. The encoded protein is CASSNRSENIQYF.

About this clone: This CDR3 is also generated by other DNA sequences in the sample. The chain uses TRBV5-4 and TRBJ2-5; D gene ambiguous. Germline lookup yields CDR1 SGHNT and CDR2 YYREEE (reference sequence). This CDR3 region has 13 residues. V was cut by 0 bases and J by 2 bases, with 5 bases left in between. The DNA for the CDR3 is TGTGCCAGCAGCTTGGAGCGTCAAGAGACCCAGTACTTC. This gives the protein CASSLERQETQYF.

DNA for the CDR3: TGTGCCAGCACCGGCCGGGACAGGGCCTACGAGCAGTACTTC. Translating gives CASTGRDRAYEQYF. V gene TRBV28 combines with J gene TRBJ2-7, with 9 bases aligning to TRBD1. J gave up 2 bases and V 7 bases, and 6 bases lay outside the gene matches. CDR1 is MDHEN, CDR2 SYDVKM, per germline. The CDR3 is made up of 14 amino acids.